This entry describes one T cell receptor (beta chain). The data stem from a study of control samples from healthy donors and cancer patients. Produced via immunoSEQ multiplex PCR; TCRdb's table is partial and in-frame only. The table records around 31,000 clones, approximately 93% of them present only once. Trimming cost V 1 base and J 9 bases, with 9 bases left between them. This CDR3 region has 12 residues. CDR1 LGHDT and CDR2 YNNKEL come from the germline V gene (reference sequence). Sequencing used blood. The chain recombines TRBV3-1 (or the pseudogene TRBV3-2) with TRBJ1-1; D not certain. The sequence was obtained from a man in his sixties in good health. In DNA, the CDR3 is TGTGCCAGCAGCCAAGGCGACGGTAAAGCTTTCTTT. Translated: CASSQGDGKAFF.